The clone carrying this T cell receptor (beta chain) was detected only a few times. The antigen remains unidentified. These data belong to a study of CD8+CD57+ T cells in acquired aplastic anemia. Investigators profiled TCR beta VDJ and CDR3 from genomic DNA template. One entry per CDR3 protein, called by TCRdb with MiXCR from the reads. The sample lists roughly 93,000 distinct CDR3 sequences; roughly two thirds were seen once. Findings of the study overall: CD8+ Simpson's diversity in patients was not significantly different from that in controls.

Patients chosen for sequencing had shown CD8+CD57+ cell expansion by flow cytometry. The origin of this receptor is a human donor with aplastic anemia. Source material: sorted CD4+, CD8+, or CD8+CD57+ T cells (not recorded which) from PBMCs.

The CDR3 coding sequence is TGTGCCACCAGCAGAGATCGTATTTTCCGAGAGACCCAGTACTTC. This encodes CATSRDRIFRETQYF. This chain joins TRBV15 and TRBJ2-5; no clear D. Germline V lookup: CDR1 LNHNV, CDR2 YYDKDF (reference sequence). The CDR3 is 15 residues long. Between the trimmed V and J ends, which lost 0 bases and 4 bases, there was a span of 12 bases.